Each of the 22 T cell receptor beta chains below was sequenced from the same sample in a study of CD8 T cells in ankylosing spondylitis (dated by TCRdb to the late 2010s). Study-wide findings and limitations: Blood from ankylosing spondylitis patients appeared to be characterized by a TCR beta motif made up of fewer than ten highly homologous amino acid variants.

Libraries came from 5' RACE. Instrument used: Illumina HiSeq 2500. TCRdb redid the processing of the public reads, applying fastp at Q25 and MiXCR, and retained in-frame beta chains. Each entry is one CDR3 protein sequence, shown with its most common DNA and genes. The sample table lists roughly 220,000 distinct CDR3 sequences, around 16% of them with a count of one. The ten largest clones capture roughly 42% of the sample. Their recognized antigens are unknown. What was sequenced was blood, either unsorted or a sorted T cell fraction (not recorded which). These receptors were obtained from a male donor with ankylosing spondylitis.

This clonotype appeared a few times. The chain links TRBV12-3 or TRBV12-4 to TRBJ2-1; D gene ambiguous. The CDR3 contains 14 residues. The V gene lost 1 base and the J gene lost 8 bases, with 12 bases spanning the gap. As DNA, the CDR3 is TGTGCCAGCAGTTTAGGTCTAGAGAGCGATGAGCAGTTCTTC. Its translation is CASSLGLESDEQFF.

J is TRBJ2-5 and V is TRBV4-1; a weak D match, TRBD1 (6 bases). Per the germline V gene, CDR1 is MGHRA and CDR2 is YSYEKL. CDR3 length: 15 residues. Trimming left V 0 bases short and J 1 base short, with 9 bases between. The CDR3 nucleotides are TGCGCCAGCAGCCAAGATGGGGGCAGCCAAGAGACCCAGTACTTC. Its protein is CASSQDGGSQETQYF.

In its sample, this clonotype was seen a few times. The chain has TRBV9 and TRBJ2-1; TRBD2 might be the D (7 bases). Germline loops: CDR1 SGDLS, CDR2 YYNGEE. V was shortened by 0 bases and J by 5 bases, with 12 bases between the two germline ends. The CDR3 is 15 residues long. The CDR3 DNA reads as TGTGCCAGCAGCGTAGAGGGGGGGGACCACAATGAGCAGTTCTTC. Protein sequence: CASSVEGGDHNEQFF.

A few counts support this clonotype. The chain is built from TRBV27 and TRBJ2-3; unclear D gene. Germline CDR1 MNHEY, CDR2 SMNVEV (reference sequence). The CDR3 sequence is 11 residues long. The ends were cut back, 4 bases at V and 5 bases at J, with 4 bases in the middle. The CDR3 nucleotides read TGTGCCAGCAGTTGGGGAGATACGCAGTATTTT. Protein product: CASSWGDTQYF.

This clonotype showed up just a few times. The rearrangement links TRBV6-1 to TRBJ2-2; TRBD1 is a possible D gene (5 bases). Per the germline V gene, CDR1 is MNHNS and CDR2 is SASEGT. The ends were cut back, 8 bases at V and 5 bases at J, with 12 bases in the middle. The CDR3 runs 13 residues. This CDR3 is CASQGAITGELFF. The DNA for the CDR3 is TGTGCCAGCCAGGGTGCTATAACCGGGGAGCTGTTTTTT.

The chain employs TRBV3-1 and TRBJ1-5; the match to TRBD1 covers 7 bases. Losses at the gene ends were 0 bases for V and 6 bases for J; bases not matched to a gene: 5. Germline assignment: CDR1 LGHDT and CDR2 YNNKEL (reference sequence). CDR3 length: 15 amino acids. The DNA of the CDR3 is TGTGCCAGCAGCCAAGATGCGGCAGGGGGTCAGCCCCAGCATTTT. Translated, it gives CASSQDAAGGQPQHF.

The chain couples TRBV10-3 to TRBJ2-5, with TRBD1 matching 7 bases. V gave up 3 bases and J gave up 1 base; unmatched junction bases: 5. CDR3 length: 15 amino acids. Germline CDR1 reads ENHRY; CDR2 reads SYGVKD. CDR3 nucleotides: TGTGCCATCAGTGATCCCGGGACAGTCCAAGAGACCCAGTACTTC. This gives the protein CAISDPGTVQETQYF.

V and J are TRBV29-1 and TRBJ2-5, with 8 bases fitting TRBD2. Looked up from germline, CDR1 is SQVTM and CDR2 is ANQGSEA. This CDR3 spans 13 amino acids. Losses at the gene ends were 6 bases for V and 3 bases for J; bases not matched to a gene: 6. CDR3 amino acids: CSVTGRGEETQYF. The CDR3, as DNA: TGCAGCGTCACTGGGCGGGGGGAAGAGACCCAGTACTTC.

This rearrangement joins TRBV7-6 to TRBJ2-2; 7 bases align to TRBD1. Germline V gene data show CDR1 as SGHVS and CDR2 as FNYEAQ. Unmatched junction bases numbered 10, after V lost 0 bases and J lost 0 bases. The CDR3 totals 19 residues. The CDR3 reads CASSLATGTETANTGELFF. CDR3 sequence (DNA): TGTGCCAGCAGCTTAGCAACCGGGACAGAGACTGCGAACACCGGGGAGCTGTTTTTT.

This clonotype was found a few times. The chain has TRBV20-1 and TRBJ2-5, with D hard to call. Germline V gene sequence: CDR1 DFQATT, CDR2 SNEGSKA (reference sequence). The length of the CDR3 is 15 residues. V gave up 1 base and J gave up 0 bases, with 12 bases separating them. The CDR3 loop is CSARGSNEYQETQYF. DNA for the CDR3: TGCAGTGCTAGAGGGTCAAACGAGTACCAAGAGACCCAGTACTTC.

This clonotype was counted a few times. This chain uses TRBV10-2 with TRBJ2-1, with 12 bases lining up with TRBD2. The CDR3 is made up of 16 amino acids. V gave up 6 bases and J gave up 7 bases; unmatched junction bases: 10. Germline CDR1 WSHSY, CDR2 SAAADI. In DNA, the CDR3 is TGCGCCAGCAGAGAGGGACTAGCGGGTTCTGGAAATGAGCAGTTCTTC. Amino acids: CASREGLAGSGNEQFF.

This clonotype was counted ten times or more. CDR3 sequence (DNA): TGTGCCTGGAGTGTTGGGGTTAGCTCCTACAATGAGCAGTTCTTC. It is translated as CAWSVGVSSYNEQFF. J is TRBJ2-1 and V is TRBV30; D not resolved. Germline V gene sequence: CDR1 GTSNPN, CDR2 SVGIG (reference sequence). V was cut by 0 bases and J by 0 bases, with 9 bases left in between. The CDR3 length is 15 residues.

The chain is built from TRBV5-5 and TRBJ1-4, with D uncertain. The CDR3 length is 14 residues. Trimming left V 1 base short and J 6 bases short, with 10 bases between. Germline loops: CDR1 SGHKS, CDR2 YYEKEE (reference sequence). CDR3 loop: CASSLRPVDEKLFF. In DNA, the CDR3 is TGTGCCAGCAGCTTGCGACCAGTTGATGAAAAACTGTTTTTT.

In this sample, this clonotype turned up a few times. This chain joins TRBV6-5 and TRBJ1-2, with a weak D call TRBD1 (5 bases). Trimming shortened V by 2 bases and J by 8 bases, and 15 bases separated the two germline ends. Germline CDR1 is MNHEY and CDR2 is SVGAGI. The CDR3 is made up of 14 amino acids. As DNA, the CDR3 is TGTGCCAGCAGTTACCCGGGGGATCTGGAGGGCTACACCTTC. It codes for CASSYPGDLEGYTF.

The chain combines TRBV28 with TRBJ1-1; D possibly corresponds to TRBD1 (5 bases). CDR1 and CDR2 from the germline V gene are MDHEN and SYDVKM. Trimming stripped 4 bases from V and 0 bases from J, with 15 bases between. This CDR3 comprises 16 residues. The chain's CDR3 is CASSSPQQGMNTEAFF. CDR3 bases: TGTGCCAGCAGTTCCCCCCAGCAGGGAATGAACACTGAAGCTTTCTTT.

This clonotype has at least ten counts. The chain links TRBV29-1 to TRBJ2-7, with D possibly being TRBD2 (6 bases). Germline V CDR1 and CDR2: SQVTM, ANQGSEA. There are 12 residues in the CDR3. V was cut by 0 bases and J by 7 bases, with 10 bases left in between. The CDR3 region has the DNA TGCAGCGTTGAAGAAATCCGGGGGGAGCAGTACTTC. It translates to CSVEEIRGEQYF.

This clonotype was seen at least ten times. The CDR3 spells CSVEDPAGWNGYTF. In nucleotides, the CDR3 is TGCAGCGTTGAAGATCCTGCAGGGTGGAATGGCTACACCTTC. The rearrangement uses TRBV29-1 and TRBJ1-2; D is possibly TRBD1 (5 bases). The CDR3 consists of 14 residues. V dropped 0 bases and J dropped 6 bases, with 14 bases sitting between them. Germline-derived CDR1 and CDR2 are SQVTM and ANQGSEA.

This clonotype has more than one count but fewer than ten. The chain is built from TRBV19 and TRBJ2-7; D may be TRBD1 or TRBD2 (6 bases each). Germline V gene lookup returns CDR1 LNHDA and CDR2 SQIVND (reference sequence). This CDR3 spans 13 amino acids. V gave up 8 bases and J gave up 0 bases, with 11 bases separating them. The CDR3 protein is CASGGQDSYEQYF. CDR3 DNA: TGTGCCAGTGGGGGGCAGGACTCCTACGAGCAGTACTTC.

CDR3 bases: TGCAGTGCTAGGGTGGGTTTCAATGAGCAGTTCTTC. Translation: CSARVGFNEQFF. The chain recombines TRBV20-1 with TRBJ2-1; D is undetermined. Germline V gene sequence: CDR1 DFQATT, CDR2 SNEGSKA (reference sequence). V was cut by 3 bases and J by 6 bases, with 9 bases left in between. This CDR3 region has 12 residues.

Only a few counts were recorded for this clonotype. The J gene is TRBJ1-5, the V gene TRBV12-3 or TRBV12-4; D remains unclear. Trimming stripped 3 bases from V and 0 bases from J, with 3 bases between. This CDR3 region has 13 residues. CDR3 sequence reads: CASSFFSNQPQHF. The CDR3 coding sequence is TGTGCCAGCAGTTTTTTTAGCAATCAGCCCCAGCATTTT.

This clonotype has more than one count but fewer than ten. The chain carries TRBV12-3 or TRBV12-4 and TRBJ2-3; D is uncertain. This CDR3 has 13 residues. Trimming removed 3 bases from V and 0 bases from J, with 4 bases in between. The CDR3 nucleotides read TGTGCCAGCAGTTTCTTTAGCACAGATACGCAGTATTTT. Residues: CASSFFSTDTQYF.

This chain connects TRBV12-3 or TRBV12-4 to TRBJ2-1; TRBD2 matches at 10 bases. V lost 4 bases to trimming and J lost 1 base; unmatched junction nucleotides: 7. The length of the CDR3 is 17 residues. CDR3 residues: CASSSPTSGPSYNEQFF. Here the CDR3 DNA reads TGTGCCAGCAGTTCTCCGACTAGCGGGCCTTCCTACAATGAGCAGTTCTTC.